This TCR beta chain was sequenced for a study of T cell changes during pregnancy in multiple sclerosis. The repertoire was sequenced with immunoSEQ multiplex PCR; TCRdb's copy has only in-frame clones and lacks some. This sample carries about 100,000 clones, 85% to 95% of them seen once, and the ten largest clones take approximately 0.88%. Germline V gene sequence: CDR1 MNHEY, CDR2 SMNVEV (reference sequence). The CDR3 is made up of 16 amino acids. With V trimmed by 3 bases and J by 5 bases, 9 bases remained unmatched. This clone was observed once. This TCR came from a female donor with multiple sclerosis, enrolled in a pregnancy study. The chain uses TRBV27 and TRBJ2-5; TRBD2 matches at 10 bases. The sample here was peripheral blood, taken before pregnancy. The CDR3 protein is CASSFTPSGRPETQYF. CDR3 nucleotide sequence: TGTGCCAGCAGTTTTACCCCTAGCGGGAGACCCGAGACCCAGTACTTC.